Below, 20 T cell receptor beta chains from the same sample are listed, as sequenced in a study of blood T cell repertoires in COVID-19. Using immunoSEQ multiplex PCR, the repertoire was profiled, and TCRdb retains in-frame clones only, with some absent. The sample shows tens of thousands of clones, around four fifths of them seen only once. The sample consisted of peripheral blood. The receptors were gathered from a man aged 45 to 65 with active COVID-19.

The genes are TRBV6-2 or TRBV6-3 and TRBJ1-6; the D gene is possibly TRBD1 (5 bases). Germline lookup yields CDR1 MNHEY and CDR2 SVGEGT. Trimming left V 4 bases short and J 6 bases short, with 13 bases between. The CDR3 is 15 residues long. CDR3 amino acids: CASSFMQGGNSPLHF. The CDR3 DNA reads TGTGCCAGCAGTTTTATGCAGGGTGGTAATTCACCCCTCCACTTT.

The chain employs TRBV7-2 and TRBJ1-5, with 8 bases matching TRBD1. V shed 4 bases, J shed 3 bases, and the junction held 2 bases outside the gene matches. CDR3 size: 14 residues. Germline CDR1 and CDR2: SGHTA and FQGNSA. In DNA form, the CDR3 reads TGTGCCAGCAGCTCGGACAGGGTCAATCAGCCCCAGCATTTT. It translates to CASSSDRVNQPQHF.

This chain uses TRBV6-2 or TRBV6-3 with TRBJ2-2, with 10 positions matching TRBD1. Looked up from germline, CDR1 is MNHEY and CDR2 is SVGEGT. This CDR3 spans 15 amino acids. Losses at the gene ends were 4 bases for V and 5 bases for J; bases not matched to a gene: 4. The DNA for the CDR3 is TGTGCCAGCAGTTGGGACAGGGGTGGAACCGGGGAGCTGTTTTTT. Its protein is CASSWDRGGTGELFF.

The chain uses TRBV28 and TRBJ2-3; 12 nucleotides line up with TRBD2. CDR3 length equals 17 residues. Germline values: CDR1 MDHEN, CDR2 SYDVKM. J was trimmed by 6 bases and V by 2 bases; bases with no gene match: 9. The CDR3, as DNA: TGTGCCAGCAGTTTAGTCACTCTAGCGGGGGGGCGGGATACGCAGTATTTT. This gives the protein CASSLVTLAGGRDTQYF.

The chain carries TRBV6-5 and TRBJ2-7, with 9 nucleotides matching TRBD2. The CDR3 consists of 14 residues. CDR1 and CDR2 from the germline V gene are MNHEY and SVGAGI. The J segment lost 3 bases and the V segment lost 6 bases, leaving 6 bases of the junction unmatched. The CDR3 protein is CASSRTSVLYEQYF. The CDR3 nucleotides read TGTGCCAGCAGCAGGACTAGCGTCCTCTACGAGCAGTACTTC.

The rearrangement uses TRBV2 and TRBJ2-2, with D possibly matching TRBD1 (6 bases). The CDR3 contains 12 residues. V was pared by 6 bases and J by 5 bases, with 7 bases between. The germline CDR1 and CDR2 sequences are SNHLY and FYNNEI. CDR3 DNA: TGTGCCAGCAGACAGGGAACCGGGGAGCTGTTTTTT. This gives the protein CASRQGTGELFF.

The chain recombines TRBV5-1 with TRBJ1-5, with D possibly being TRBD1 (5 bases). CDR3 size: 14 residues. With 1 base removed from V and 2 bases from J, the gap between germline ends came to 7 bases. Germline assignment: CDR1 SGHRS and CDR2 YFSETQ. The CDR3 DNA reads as TGCGCCAGCAGCTTGTGGGGCGGCAATCAGCCCCAGCATTTT. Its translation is CASSLWGGNQPQHF.

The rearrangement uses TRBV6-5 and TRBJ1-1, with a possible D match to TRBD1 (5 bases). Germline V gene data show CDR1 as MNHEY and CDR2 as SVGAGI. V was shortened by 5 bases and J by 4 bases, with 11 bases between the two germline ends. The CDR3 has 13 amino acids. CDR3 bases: TGTGCCAGCAGTCTAAGGGGTGGCACTGAAGCTTTCTTT. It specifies CASSLRGGTEAFF.

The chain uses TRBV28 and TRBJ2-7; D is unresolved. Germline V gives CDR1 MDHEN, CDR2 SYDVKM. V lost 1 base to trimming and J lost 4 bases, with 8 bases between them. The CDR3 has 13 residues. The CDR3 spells CASSLYGPYEQYF. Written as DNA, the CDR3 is TGTGCCAGCAGTTTATACGGTCCGTACGAGCAGTACTTC.

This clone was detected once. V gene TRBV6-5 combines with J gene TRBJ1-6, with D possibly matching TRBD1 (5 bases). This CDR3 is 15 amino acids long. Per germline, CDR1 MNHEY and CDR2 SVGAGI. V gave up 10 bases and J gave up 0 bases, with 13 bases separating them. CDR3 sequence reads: CAIPTESSYNSPLHF. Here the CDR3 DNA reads TGTGCCATTCCGACAGAGAGCTCCTATAATTCACCCCTCCACTTT.

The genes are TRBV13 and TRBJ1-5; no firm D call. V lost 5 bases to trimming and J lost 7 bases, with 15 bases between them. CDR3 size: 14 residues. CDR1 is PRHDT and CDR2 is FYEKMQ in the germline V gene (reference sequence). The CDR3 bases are TGTGCCAGCAGCCGCCGAGGGTTCGAACAGCCCCAGCATTTT. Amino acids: CASSRRGFEQPQHF. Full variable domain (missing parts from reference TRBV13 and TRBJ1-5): AAGVIQSPRHLIKEKRETATLKCYPIPRHDTVYWYQQGPGQDPQFLISFYEKMQSDKGSIPDRFSAQQFSDYHSELNMSSLELGDSALYFCASSRRGFEQPQHFGDGTRLSIL.

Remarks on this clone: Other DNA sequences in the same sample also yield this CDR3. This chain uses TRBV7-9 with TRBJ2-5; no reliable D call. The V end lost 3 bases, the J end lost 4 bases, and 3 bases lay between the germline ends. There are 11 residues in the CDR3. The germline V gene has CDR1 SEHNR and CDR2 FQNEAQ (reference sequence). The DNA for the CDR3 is TGTGCCAGCAGCTTCGGAGAGACCCAGTACTTC. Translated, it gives CASSFGETQYF.

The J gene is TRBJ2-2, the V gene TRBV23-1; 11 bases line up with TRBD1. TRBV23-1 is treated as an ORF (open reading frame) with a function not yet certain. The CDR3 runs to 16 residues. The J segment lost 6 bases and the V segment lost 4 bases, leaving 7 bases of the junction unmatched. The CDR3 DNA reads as TGCGCCAGCAGTCGTGGGACAGGGGGATTCGCCGGGGAGCTGTTTTTT. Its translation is CASSRGTGGFAGELFF.

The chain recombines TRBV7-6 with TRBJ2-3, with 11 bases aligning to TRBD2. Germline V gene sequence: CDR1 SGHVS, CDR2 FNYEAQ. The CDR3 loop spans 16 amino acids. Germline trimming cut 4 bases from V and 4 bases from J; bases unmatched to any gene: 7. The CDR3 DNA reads TGTGCCAGCAGCTACATAGCGGGGGGGCCAGCAGATACGCAGTATTTT. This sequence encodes CASSYIAGGPADTQYF.

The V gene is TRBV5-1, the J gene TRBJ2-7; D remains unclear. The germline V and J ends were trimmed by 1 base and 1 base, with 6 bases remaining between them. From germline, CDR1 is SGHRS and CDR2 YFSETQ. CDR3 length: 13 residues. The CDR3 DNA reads TGCGCCAGCAGCTTGTCTCAGTCCTACGAGCAGTACTTC. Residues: CASSLSQSYEQYF.

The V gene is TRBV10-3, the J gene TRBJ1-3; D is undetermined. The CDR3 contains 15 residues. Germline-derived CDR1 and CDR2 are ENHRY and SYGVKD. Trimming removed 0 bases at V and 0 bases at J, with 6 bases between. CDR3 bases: TGTGCCATCAGTGAGTCGGTAGTCTCTGGAAACACCATATATTTT. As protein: CAISESVVSGNTIYF.

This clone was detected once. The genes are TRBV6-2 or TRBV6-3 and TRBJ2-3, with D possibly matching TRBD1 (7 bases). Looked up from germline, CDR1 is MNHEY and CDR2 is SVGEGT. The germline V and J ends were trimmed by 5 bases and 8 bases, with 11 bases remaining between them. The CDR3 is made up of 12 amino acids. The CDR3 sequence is CASSHRGGTQYF. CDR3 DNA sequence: TGTGCCAGCAGTCACAGGGGAGGTACGCAGTATTTT.

The DNA of the CDR3 is TGTGCCAGCAGCGACGGACTAGAAGAGACCCAGTACTTC. This gives the protein CASSDGLEETQYF. The chain joins TRBV6-6 to TRBJ2-5; 7 nucleotides agree with TRBD2. CDR1 and CDR2 from the germline V gene are MNHNY and SVGAGI (reference sequence). The V segment lost 6 bases and the J segment 3 bases; nucleotides outside the gene matches: 4. This CDR3 is 13 amino acids long.

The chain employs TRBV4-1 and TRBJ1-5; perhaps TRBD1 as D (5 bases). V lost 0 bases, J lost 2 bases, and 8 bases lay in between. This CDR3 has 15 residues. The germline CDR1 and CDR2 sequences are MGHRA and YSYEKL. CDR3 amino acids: CASSQDIQGNQPQHF. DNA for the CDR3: TGCGCCAGCAGCCAAGATATACAGGGCAATCAGCCCCAGCATTTT.

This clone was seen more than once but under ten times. The CDR3 spells CASSEDQGANGYTF. As DNA, the CDR3 is TGTGCCAGCAGTGAAGACCAGGGGGCAAATGGCTACACCTTC. V gene TRBV6-1 combines with J gene TRBJ1-2; 8 nucleotides align to TRBD1. The CDR3 extends over 14 amino acids. With 1 base clipped from V and 6 bases from J, the junction kept 4 bases outside the gene matches. Germline CDR1 and CDR2: MNHNS and SASEGT.